Listed below are T cell receptor beta chains from one sample, sequenced in a study of blood T cell repertoires in COVID-19. The table came from immunoSEQ multiplex PCR; TCRdb's copy has only in-frame clones and leaves some out. The table has about 24,000 clones, around 83% seen once. The specimen sequenced was peripheral blood. The receptors here all came from a human donor in a cohort sampled during active COVID-19. Each CDR3 is given with its conserved first and last residue. D genes are given only for firm matches. Not all rows give a size; the values are once, few, many and, for expanded clones, a class.

CDR3 DNA	CDR3 protein	J gene	D gene	V gene	clone size
TGCGCCAGCAGCCAAGCCGGAGCGGCGGGACTCGACAATGAGCAGTTCTTC	CASSQAGAAGLDNEQFF	TRBJ2-1	NA	TRBV4-1	NA
TGTGCCACCAGTGATTTGCAGGGGGCGTATGGGGAGACCCAGTACTTC	CATSDLQGAYGETQYF	TRBJ2-5	TRBD1	TRBV24-1	NA
TGTGCCAGCAGCTCTGGGACTGACTACGAGCAGTACTTC	CASSSGTDYEQYF	TRBJ2-7	NA	TRBV13	NA
TGTGCCAGCAGTGCGTCAGGGCCCTCCTACGAGCAGTACTTC	CASSASGPSYEQYF	TRBJ2-7	NA	TRBV6-6	NA
TGTGCCAGTAAGGAGGGTATCTATAATTCACCCCTCCACTTT	CASKEGIYNSPLHF	TRBJ1-6	NA	TRBV19	NA
TGTGCCAGCAGCTTGTCAATGGGCGGGGGTAGAGATACGCAGTATTTT	CASSLSMGGGRDTQYF	TRBJ2-3	TRBD2	TRBV5-4	NA
TGTGCCAGCAGCGGGGGGGGTGGACGCTACGAGCAGTACTTC	CASSGGGGRYEQYF	TRBJ2-7	TRBD2	TRBV6-5	NA
TGTGCCAGCAGCCCGGGGACAGGTGGGATATTCGGCTACACCTTC	CASSPGTGGIFGYTF	TRBJ1-2	TRBD1	TRBV14	NA
TGTGCCAGAAGCTTCCGTCCGAGCTCCTATAATTCACCCCTCCACTTT	CARSFRPSSYNSPLHF	TRBJ1-6	NA	TRBV5-3	NA
TGTGCCAGCAGCTTGCAGGGCGATTCGAACTATGGCTACACCTTC	CASSLQGDSNYGYTF	TRBJ1-2	NA	TRBV5-6	once
TGTGCCAGCAGCTCGACAGGGAACACCGGGGAGCTGTTTTTT	CASSSTGNTGELFF	TRBJ2-2	NA	TRBV7-8	NA
TGTGCCAGCAGCAAAGACCGGGACAGGGGGGTGCAGTACTTC	CASSKDRDRGVQYF	TRBJ2-7	TRBD1	TRBV9	NA
TGTGCCAGCAGCGGTAGTACAGGGGGCCTTGAGCAGTTCTTC	CASSGSTGGLEQFF	TRBJ2-1	TRBD1	TRBV9	NA
TGTGCCAGTAGTATAGGGGGCGGGAGATCGGGCAATGAGCAGTTCTTC	CASSIGGGRSGNEQFF	TRBJ2-1	TRBD2	TRBV19	once
TGTGCCAGCAGCTTAGAACAGGGTGGAGCTGAAGCTTTCTTT	CASSLEQGGAEAFF	TRBJ1-1	NA	TRBV7-9	NA
TGTGCCACCGGACAGGGGGCCCACGAGCAGTACTTC	CATGQGAHEQYF	TRBJ2-7	TRBD1	TRBV10-3	NA
TGTGCCAGCAGCCAAGATGTGGCGGCAAACTCCTACGAGCAGTACTTC	CASSQDVAANSYEQYF	TRBJ2-7	NA	TRBV14	NA
TGTGCCAGCAGTTACTCGGTCCGCGGGGGTCAAGAGACCCAGTACTTC	CASSYSVRGGQETQYF	TRBJ2-5	TRBD2	TRBV6-5	once
TGTGCCAGCAGAGGAGGTGCTGAAGCTTTCTTT	CASRGGAEAFF	TRBJ1-1	NA	TRBV3-1/TRBV3-2	NA
TGCGCCAGCAGCCGGGAAGGGATAGGGGAGCAGTACTTC	CASSREGIGEQYF	TRBJ2-7	NA	TRBV5-1	NA
TGCGCCAGCAGCTACTCACTGAACACTGAAGCTTTCTTT	CASSYSLNTEAFF	TRBJ1-1	NA	TRBV5-1	NA
TGTGCCAGCAGCCAACCACAGGGAAATTCACCCCTCCACTTT	CASSQPQGNSPLHF	TRBJ1-6	NA	TRBV3-1/TRBV3-2	NA
TGTGCCAGCTCACCGACTAGCGGGGGGTCCTACGAGCAGTACTTC	CASSPTSGGSYEQYF	TRBJ2-7	TRBD2	TRBV18	NA
TGTGCCAGCAGCGAGGGACTAGCGGGGGCTGAGCAGTTCTTC	CASSEGLAGAEQFF	TRBJ2-1	TRBD2	TRBV5-6	NA
TGTGCCAGCAGTGAATCATATTCGGGACAGGGGGCCAACGAGCAGTACTTC	CASSESYSGQGANEQYF	TRBJ2-7	TRBD1	TRBV25-1	NA
TGTGCCAGCTCACCACCGATAAGCGGGGGGTCCTACGAGCAGTACTTC	CASSPPISGGSYEQYF	TRBJ2-7	TRBD2	TRBV18	NA
TGTGCCAGCAGTGAGGACAGGGTTAACACAGATACGCAGTATTTT	CASSEDRVNTDTQYF	TRBJ2-3	TRBD1	TRBV2	NA
TGTGCCAGTAGGGGGGGTCTAAGGGAACCGGATACGCAGTATTTT	CASRGGLREPDTQYF	TRBJ2-3	NA	TRBV19	NA
TGTGCCAGCAGTTTGGTCGGTGATACGCAGTATTTT	CASSLVGDTQYF	TRBJ2-3	NA	TRBV12-3/TRBV12-4	NA
TGTGCCAGTAGTCTCCGCCTTGGCCTCTGGGAGACCCAGTACTTC	CASSLRLGLWETQYF	TRBJ2-5	NA	TRBV19	NA
TGCGCCAGCAGCTTAACAACCCTGGGACAGGAGATTGCAACTAATGAAAAACTGTTTTTT	CASSLTTLGQEIATNEKLFF	TRBJ1-4	TRBD1	TRBV5-1	NA
TGTGCCAGCAGCCCCCAGGGGGGCAGCACAGATACGCAGTATTTT	CASSPQGGSTDTQYF	TRBJ2-3	NA	TRBV7-9	NA
TGTGCCAGCAGCTGGACTAGCGGGGCTTCCTACTACGAGCAGTACTTC	CASSWTSGASYYEQYF	TRBJ2-7	TRBD2	TRBV7-9	once
TGTGCCAGCAATTACGGACTAGCGGGAGAGCAGTACTTC	CASNYGLAGEQYF	TRBJ2-7	TRBD2	TRBV6-2/TRBV6-3	once
TGTGCCAGCGGAGCCGGGACAGGGGGGAATGAAAAACTGTTTTTT	CASGAGTGGNEKLFF	TRBJ1-4	TRBD1	TRBV3-1/TRBV3-2	NA
TGTGCCAGTAGTATACTAACAGGGTACTCCCGTGAAGCTTTCTTT	CASSILTGYSREAFF	TRBJ1-1	NA	TRBV19	NA
TGCAGCGTGGGACAGGGGGGCACCTCTGGAAACACCATATATTTT	CSVGQGGTSGNTIYF	TRBJ1-3	TRBD1	TRBV29-1	NA
TGTGCCAGCAGCTTCACCAGCGCGGAGACCCAGTACTTC	CASSFTSAETQYF	TRBJ2-5	NA	TRBV5-5	NA
TGTGCCAGCAGTTACCCCCTTTATAGCGGGAGTGGCGATGAGCAGTTCTTC	CASSYPLYSGSGDEQFF	TRBJ2-1	TRBD2	TRBV6-2/TRBV6-3	few
TGTGCCAGCTCACCAAACGGGTTCGCGAACACCGGGGAGCTGTTTTTT	CASSPNGFANTGELFF	TRBJ2-2	NA	TRBV18	NA
TGTGCCAGCAGCTCTCCATACTCAATCGAGCAGTACTTC	CASSSPYSIEQYF	TRBJ2-7	NA	TRBV9	few
TGCAGCGTTGCGGCGGGGGCGGCCAACGTCCTGACTTTC	CSVAAGAANVLTF	TRBJ2-6	NA	TRBV29-1	NA
TGTGCCAGTAGTACCTCACAGGGGGCGCCTCTAAATACGCAGTATTTT	CASSTSQGAPLNTQYF	TRBJ2-3	TRBD1	TRBV19	NA
TGTGCCAGCAGCCGGCAGGGAACCTATGGCTACACCTTC	CASSRQGTYGYTF	TRBJ1-2	NA	TRBV6-4	NA
TGTGCCAGCAGCCCTTTCGGGACAGGGAGGAACGAGCAGTACTTC	CASSPFGTGRNEQYF	TRBJ2-7	TRBD1	TRBV3-1/TRBV3-2	NA
TGTGCCAGCAGCCAAGATAGCCGAAACACCATATATTTT	CASSQDSRNTIYF	TRBJ1-3	NA	TRBV3-1/TRBV3-2	NA
TGTGCCAGCAGCTCCCAGGGTCTCTCTAATGAAAAACTGTTTTTT	CASSSQGLSNEKLFF	TRBJ1-4	NA	TRBV11-3	NA
TGTGCCAGCAGTCCCACAGGGGGCAACGAGCAGTACTTC	CASSPTGGNEQYF	TRBJ2-7	TRBD1	TRBV2	NA
TGTGCCACCAGCCGGGACTTCGGGGAGACCCAGTACTTC	CATSRDFGETQYF	TRBJ2-5	NA	TRBV15	NA
TGTGCCAGCAAAGCGGGGACAGGGGGCGCCCCTGAAGCTTTCTTT	CASKAGTGGAPEAFF	TRBJ1-1	TRBD1	TRBV27	NA
TGTGCCAGCTCACCTGGGACAGGGAGGTCCTACGAGCAGTACTTC	CASSPGTGRSYEQYF	TRBJ2-7	TRBD1	TRBV11-3	NA
TGTGCCAGCAGTGACTCTGCGACTAGCGGGGGCACAGATACGCAGTATTTT	CASSDSATSGGTDTQYF	TRBJ2-3	TRBD2	TRBV6-4	few
TGTGCCAGCAGCTTAACGTCAGGGGATGGCTACACCTTC	CASSLTSGDGYTF	TRBJ1-2	NA	TRBV7-9	NA
TGTGCCAGCAGCGCCGGCGGGAGCTCCTACAATGAGCAGTTCTTC	CASSAGGSSYNEQFF	TRBJ2-1	TRBD2	TRBV9	NA
TGTGCCAGCAGTTACCGGGACAGGGGGTTGTATGAGCAGTTCTTC	CASSYRDRGLYEQFF	TRBJ2-1	TRBD1	TRBV6-5	NA
TGCGCCAGCAGCTTCCCCTCCTTACAAGGACAGGGAGGCACCGGGGAGCTGTTTTTT	CASSFPSLQGQGGTGELFF	TRBJ2-2	TRBD1	TRBV5-1	NA
TGCGCCAGCAGCTTGGCGGCAGGCCGGGAGGAGACCCAGTACTTC	CASSLAAGREETQYF	TRBJ2-5	NA	TRBV5-1	NA
TGTGCCAGCAGCCCTCTCGCGGGGGGGACTAAGCAGTTCTTC	CASSPLAGGTKQFF	TRBJ2-1	TRBD2	TRBV7-9	NA